One and the same sample provided the 15 T cell receptor beta chains below, sequenced in a study of cytomegalovirus exposure and HLA in healthy donors. The PCR used 60 Vbeta and 13 Jbeta primers. The repertoire was sequenced with immunoSEQ multiplex PCR; TCRdb's copy has only in-frame clones and lacks some. The top ten hold 6.5% of the sample, which has 150,000 to 250,000 clones, approximately 78% seen once. Sequencing used PBMCs. All receptors come from a woman between 50 and 59 years old in good health and CMV-seropositive.

This clone was detected a few times. The V and J genes are TRBV7-9 and TRBJ1-1; D gene ambiguous. The CDR3 has 11 amino acids. V lost 5 bases and J 10 bases, leaving 11 bases between the germline ends. Germline V gene lookup returns CDR1 SEHNR and CDR2 FQNEAQ (reference sequence). CDR3 residues: CASSAGLGAFF. CDR3 in DNA: TGTGCCAGCAGCGCCGGACTTGGAGCTTTCTTT.

DNA for the CDR3: TGTGCCAGCAGCCCAAGCGGTGGCGATACGCAGTATTTT. This translates into CASSPSGGDTQYF. The chain is built from TRBV7-9 and TRBJ2-3, with TRBD2 as a possible D gene (5 bases). Germline V gives CDR1 SEHNR, CDR2 FQNEAQ (reference sequence). The V end lost 5 bases, the J end lost 6 bases, and 12 bases lay between the germline ends. The CDR3 sequence is 13 residues long.

Turning to this clone: An end of the junction does not agree with germline; a read error may underlie this. The chain uses TRBV7-9 and TRBJ2-7, with D possibly TRBD2 on 5 matching bases. Germline CDR1 SEHNR, CDR2 FQNEAQ (reference sequence). The CDR3 runs to 14 residues. CDR3 in amino acids: CSSSSDPGIYEQYF. CDR3 DNA: TGTTCCAGCAGCTCCGATCCGGGAATATACGAGCAGTACTTC.

The J gene is TRBJ2-1, the V gene TRBV4-1; 8 bases fit TRBD1. The length of the CDR3 is 15 residues. Trimming at V came to 2 bases and at J to 1 base, leaving 1 base not matched to a gene. Germline V CDR1 and CDR2: MGHRA, YSYEKL. The CDR3 bases are TGCGCCAGCAGCCAACAGGGGGCTTCCTACAATGAGCAGTTCTTC. This encodes CASSQQGASYNEQFF.

The chain carries TRBV19 and TRBJ1-3; D perhaps matches TRBD1 (6 bases). The CDR3 covers 15 residues. Trimming took off 5 bases at V and 4 bases at J, with 15 bases between the two ends. Germline loops: CDR1 LNHDA, CDR2 SQIVND (reference sequence). The CDR3 DNA reads as TGTGCCAGTAGTGACCCAGGGGTGCTCGGAAACACCATATATTTT. It specifies CASSDPGVLGNTIYF. The full variable domain, with the rest looked up from reference TRBV19 and TRBJ1-3, is DGGITQSPKYLFRKEGQNVTLSCEQNLNHDAMYWYRQDPGQGLRLIYYSQIVNDFQKGDIAEGYSVSREKKESFPLTVTSAQKNPTAFYLCASSDPGVLGNTIYFGEGSWLTVV.

V usage is TRBV7-9 and J usage is TRBJ2-6; no clear D gene. The CDR3 loop spans 15 amino acids. Germline V gene sequence: CDR1 SEHNR, CDR2 FQNEAQ (reference sequence). V was cut by 1 base and J by 4 bases, with 8 bases left in between. The DNA of the CDR3 is TGTGCCAGCAGCTTAGTTTCTCTCGGGGCCAACGTCCTGACTTTC. Its protein is CASSLVSLGANVLTF.

J is TRBJ2-5 and V is TRBV5-4; TRBD2 might be the D (6 bases). The CDR3 runs to 15 residues. Germline V gives CDR1 SGHNT, CDR2 YYREEE (reference sequence). Trimming cost V 3 bases and J 2 bases, with 14 bases left between them. CDR3 nucleotide sequence: TGTGCCAGCAGCTCGGACGGGACTCCACAAGAGACCCAGTACTTC. Its protein is CASSSDGTPQETQYF.

This chain joins TRBV2 and TRBJ2-7; D possibly corresponds to TRBD2 (7 bases). The germline V gene has CDR1 SNHLY and CDR2 FYNNEI. This CDR3 is built from 18 residues. V lost 7 bases, J lost 5 bases, and 30 bases lay in between. The CDR3 DNA sequence: TGTGCCAGCATCACTAGGGGGACTACCCTCCGAGGGGCCCACGAGCAGTACTTC. This gives the protein CASITRGTTLRGAHEQYF.

The V gene is TRBV6-1, the J gene TRBJ2-7; tentatively, D is TRBD2 (6 bases). Trimming stripped 1 base from V and 6 bases from J, with 10 bases between. Germline V gene data show CDR1 as MNHNS and CDR2 as SASEGT. The CDR3 covers 13 residues. The CDR3 region is CASSEVGGREQYF. The DNA for the CDR3 is TGTGCCAGCAGTGAAGTGGGGGGTCGCGAGCAGTACTTC.

The chain carries TRBV10-3 and TRBJ1-3; TRBD1 matches 7 bases. Trimming took 9 bases from V and 0 from J; bases not matched to a gene: 5. Germline loops: CDR1 ENHRY, CDR2 SYGVKD. CDR3 size: 14 residues. The CDR3 DNA reads TGTGCCATAGGACAGGAAAGCTCTGGAAACACCATATATTTT. Protein product: CAIGQESSGNTIYF.

The genes are TRBV19 and TRBJ1-5; D may be TRBD1 (5 bases). V was pared by 3 bases and J by 4 bases, with 10 bases between. Germline loops: CDR1 LNHDA, CDR2 SQIVND (reference sequence). The CDR3 covers 14 residues. The CDR3 DNA sequence: TGTGCCAGTAGTATCCGGGACTCGAATCAGCCCCAGCATTTT. Translating gives CASSIRDSNQPQHF.

V gene TRBV27 combines with J gene TRBJ1-3; unclear D gene. This CDR3 has 12 residues. CDR1 MNHEY and CDR2 SMNVEV come from the germline V gene (reference sequence). V lost 7 bases to trimming and J lost 2 bases, with 6 bases between them. The CDR3 sequence: CASISPGNTIYF. The CDR3 DNA sequence: TGTGCCAGCATCTCCCCTGGAAACACCATATATTTT.

Worth noting for this clone: Its ends do not fully match the called genes, so a read error is possible. The V and J genes are TRBV10-3 and TRBJ2-7, with D perhaps assigned TRBD1 or TRBD2 (7 bases each). Germline values: CDR1 ENHRY, CDR2 SYGVKD. CDR3 length equals 9 residues. CDR3 protein: CAFRGGAYF. Written as DNA, the CDR3 is TGTGCCTTCAGGGGGGGGGCGTACTTC.

The V and J genes are TRBV4-3 and TRBJ1-1, with 11 bases identical to TRBD1. CDR1 is LGHNA, CDR2 YSLEER, per germline. The CDR3 totals 14 residues. V lost 3 bases and J lost 4; bases outside the gene matches: 1. This chain's CDR3 is CASSQDRGLTEAFF. In nucleotides, the CDR3 is TGCGCCAGCAGCCAGGACAGGGGGCTCACTGAAGCTTTCTTT.

This clone was seen only once. This chain connects TRBV5-1 to TRBJ2-7, with 10 bases identical to TRBD2. Germline loops: CDR1 SGHRS, CDR2 YFSETQ. V trimming: 4 bases; J trimming: 3 bases; junction bases outside the gene matches: 7. The CDR3 consists of 15 residues. The CDR3, as DNA: TGCGCCAGCAGCCGCGGGACTAGCGAGTTCTACGAGCAGTACTTC. Amino acids: CASSRGTSEFYEQYF.